The source of this T cell receptor (beta chain) is a study of CD4 T cells in relation to SARS-CoV-2 and coronaviruses. Background on the study: Of the patients, under 10 were male, a few female, two Hispanic.

10^5 naive or memory CD4+ cells were cultured with CEF peptides for roughly 10 days. For this clone: What it binds is unknown.

Germline V gives CDR1 MRHNA, CDR2 SNTAGT. With V trimmed by 5 bases and J by 8 bases, 11 bases remained unmatched. This CDR3 contains 15 residues. The study, taken as a whole, reports: Compared with monoreactive clones, crossreactive clones showed significantly weaker SARS-CoV-2 expansion.

Clones were sequenced by immunoSEQ multiplex PCR, and TCRdb holds only the in-frame ones, with some missing. The table records some 46,000 clones, roughly 87% of them present only once. The sequencing input was naive CD4+ T cells from PBMCs, cultured in vitro. Subset specified: naive CD4+ T cells isolated by negative enrichment. The chain is built from TRBV6-4 and TRBJ2-1; 8 bases align to TRBD2. The receptor comes from an adult with COVID-19. Here the CDR3 DNA reads TGTGCCAGCAGTTTTCGCATAGCGGGATTGGATGAGCAGTTCTTC. This sequence encodes CASSFRIAGLDEQFF.